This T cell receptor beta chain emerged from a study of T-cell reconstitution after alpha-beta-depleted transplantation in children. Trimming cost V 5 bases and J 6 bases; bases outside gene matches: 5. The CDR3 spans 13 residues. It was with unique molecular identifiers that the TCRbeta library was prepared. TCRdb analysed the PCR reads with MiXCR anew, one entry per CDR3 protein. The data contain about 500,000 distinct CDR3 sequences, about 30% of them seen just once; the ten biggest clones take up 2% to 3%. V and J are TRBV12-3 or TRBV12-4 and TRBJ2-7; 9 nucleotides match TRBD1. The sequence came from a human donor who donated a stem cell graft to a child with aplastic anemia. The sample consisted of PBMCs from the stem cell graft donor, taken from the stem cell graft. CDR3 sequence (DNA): TGTGCCAGCAGTCGGACAGGGGTCGGCGAGCAGTACTTC. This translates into CASSRTGVGEQYF.